The present entry profiles one T cell receptor (beta chain) with its context. Antigen specificity is unknown. TCRdb keeps only in-frame clones here, not all; method: immunoSEQ multiplex PCR. The profile shows 43,000 or so clones, about nine tenths of them singletons. These data are taken from a study of OX40 agonist ivuxolimab in advanced cancers. Across the whole study: Dose-escalation cases comprised hepatocellular carcinoma, melanoma, renal cell or head and neck cancer.

Findings and limits, study-wide: Certain nonresponding patients likewise had low normalized T-cell clonal expansion. CD4+ and CD8+ T cells in blood underwent clonal expansion by week 6 at 0.1 to 3.0 mg/kg.

Per germline, CDR1 SGDLS and CDR2 YYNGEE. This CDR3 has 15 residues. V was shortened by 4 bases and J by 1 base, with 11 bases between the two germline ends. This receptor was identified in an adult with an advanced solid tumor such as melanoma, head and neck, liver or kidney cancer. The J gene is TRBJ2-2, the V gene TRBV9, with D tentatively TRBD1 (6 bases). The input for sequencing was CD4+ or CD8+ T cells sorted from blood, taken in a trial of the OX40 agonist ivuxolimab. The CDR3 nucleotides read TGTGCCAGCAGCCCACGGACAGTGAACACCGGGGAGCTGTTTTTT. Amino acids: CASSPRTVNTGELFF. Complete variable domain (other parts from reference TRBV9 and TRBJ2-2): DSGVTQTPKHLITATGQRVTLRCSPRSGDLSVYWYQQSLDQGLQFLIQYYNGEERAKGNILERFSAQQFPDLHSELNLSSLELGDSALYFCASSPRTVNTGELFFGEGSRLTVL.